The rows below give T cell receptor beta chains drawn from one sample of a study of cytomegalovirus exposure and HLA in healthy donors. Sequenced by immunoSEQ multiplex PCR; TCRdb stores in-frame clones only, minus some. This table has over 250,000 clones, more than 80% appearing once. The sample comprised PBMCs. All receptors derive from a man aged 35 to 55 in good health and CMV-seropositive. Each CDR3 is given with its conserved first and last residue. The D gene is left open where the match is weak. Clone size is not always given. Where it is, it says once, few, many or a class for expanded clones.

v_gene	d_gene	j_gene	abundance	CDR3nt	CDR3aa
TRBV5-5	-	TRBJ2-1	-	TGTGCCAGCAGCTTGGCCAACTACAATGAGCAGTTCTTC	CASSLANYNEQFF
TRBV13	TRBD1	TRBJ1-3	few	TGTGCCAGCAAACCCAGGGGGTTCTCTGGAAACACCATATATTTT	CASKPRGFSGNTIYF
TRBV2	TRBD1	TRBJ1-4	-	TGTGCCAGCAGCGCCGACAGGGCAAAACTGTTTTTT	CASSADRAKLFF
TRBV11-3	TRBD1	TRBJ1-1	-	TGTGCCAGCAGCGTGGGACAGGGAGTATCTGAAGCTTTCTTT	CASSVGQGVSEAFF
TRBV28	-	TRBJ2-1	-	TGTGCCAGCAGTCCCCTTTTCGTGCAGTTCTTC	CASSPLFVQFF
TRBV19	-	TRBJ1-4	-	TGTGCCAGTGGGCGGGGGCCTAATGAAAAACTGTTTTTT	CASGRGPNEKLFF
TRBV14	TRBD1	TRBJ2-7	once	TGTGCCAGCAGCTCCGGGACAGCGTCTGAGCAGTACTTC	CASSSGTASEQYF
TRBV7-8	TRBD2	TRBJ2-1	once	TGTGCCAGCAGCCCCAGCGGGAGGTACAATGAGCAGTTCTTC	CASSPSGRYNEQFF
TRBV27	TRBD2	TRBJ2-7	few	TGTGCCAGCAGTGAGGGACTAGCGGGTATCTACGAGCAGTACTTC	CASSEGLAGIYEQYF
TRBV5-4	TRBD1	TRBJ1-2	-	TGTGCCAGCAGCACGGCCGGGACAGCTTATGGCTACACCTTC	CASSTAGTAYGYTF
TRBV19	-	TRBJ2-5	-	TGTGCCAGTAGTACGGTCGGGGGCCAAGAGACCCAGTACTTC	CASSTVGGQETQYF
TRBV28	-	TRBJ2-7	-	TGTGCCAGCAGTTTATCCAGGGCCCAGCAGTACTTC	CASSLSRAQQYF
TRBV7-2	-	TRBJ2-7	-	TGTGCCAGCAGCCAGGGTTTGCGCTACGAGCAGTACTTC	CASSQGLRYEQYF
TRBV11-2	-	TRBJ2-5	-	TGTGCCAGCAGCTTACAGTTCAGGCAAGAGACCCAGTACTTC	CASSLQFRQETQYF
TRBV12-5	-	TRBJ1-1	-	TGTGCTAGTGGTTTCTCTCACACTGAAGCTTTCTTT	CASGFSHTEAFF
TRBV10-3	-	TRBJ2-7	-	TGTGCCATCAGTGAGGCGCTAGCGTCCTCCTACGAGCAGTACTTC	CAISEALASSYEQYF
TRBV29-1	-	TRBJ2-7	few	TGCAGCGTTGCGCCAGGGGACCCCTACGAGCAGTACTTC	CSVAPGDPYEQYF
TRBV18	TRBD1	TRBJ1-1	-	TGTGCCAGCTCACCGGAGGACAGGGGGCGAGGCACTGAAGCTTTCTTT	CASSPEDRGRGTEAFF